These 12 T cell receptor beta chains share one sample of origin, sequenced in a study of cytomegalovirus exposure and HLA in healthy donors. PCR primers comprised 60 Vbeta and 13 Jbeta primers. The assay was immunoSEQ multiplex PCR, and TCRdb's table has in-frame clones only and misses some. In the table there are about 210,000 clones, roughly 78% of which are singletons. Sequencing was performed on PBMCs. The receptors stem from a boy under 18 in good health and CMV-seronegative.

This clone was detected once. The chain uses TRBV19 and TRBJ1-1, with D perhaps TRBD1 (5 bases). The ends were cut back, 3 bases at V and 1 base at J, with 6 bases in the middle. The CDR3 is made up of 13 amino acids. Germline lookup yields CDR1 LNHDA and CDR2 SQIVND (reference sequence). The CDR3 reads CASSIRGNTEAFF. CDR3 sequence (DNA): TGTGCCAGTAGTATTAGGGGGAACACTGAAGCTTTCTTT.

A note on this clone: At one end, the junction sequence differs from germline, possibly due to a read error. The rearrangement uses TRBV29-1 and TRBJ1-4; no clear D gene. The CDR3 consists of 10 residues. Germline V CDR1 and CDR2: SQVTM, ANQGSEA. The CDR3 bases are TGCAGCGTTGAGGATCGAGGTTTCTTGTTT. This translates into CSVEDRGFLF.

The chain employs TRBV7-9 and TRBJ1-1; 8 bases line up with TRBD1. The CDR3 consists of 14 residues. J gave up 6 bases and V 5 bases, and 8 bases lay outside the gene matches. Germline V gene sequence: CDR1 SEHNR, CDR2 FQNEAQ (reference sequence). CDR3 region: CASSIPYRGAEAFF. In DNA form, the CDR3 reads TGTGCCAGCAGCATACCATACAGGGGGGCTGAAGCTTTCTTT.

This rearrangement joins TRBV30 to TRBJ2-7; 9 bases are shared with TRBD1. The CDR3 is made up of 12 amino acids. V gave up 4 bases and J gave up 7 bases; unmatched junction bases: 5. Germline loops: CDR1 GTSNPN, CDR2 SVGIG (reference sequence). The chain's CDR3 is CAWNRGTGEQYF. In DNA form, the CDR3 reads TGTGCCTGGAACAGGGGGACAGGGGAGCAGTACTTC.

The chain has TRBV18 and TRBJ2-7; D may be TRBD2 (5 bases). Germline-derived CDR1 and CDR2 are KGHSH and LQKENI. The CDR3 has 12 amino acids. Trimming shortened V by 6 bases and J by 5 bases, and 11 bases separated the two germline ends. In DNA form, the CDR3 reads TGTGCCAGCTCCCCGGGGAAGAACGAGCAGTACTTC. Amino acid sequence: CASSPGKNEQYF.

The chain is built from TRBV6-1 and TRBJ2-7, with D possibly being TRBD1 (5 bases). The CDR3 has 14 amino acids. The germline V gene has CDR1 MNHNS and CDR2 SASEGT. Trimming stripped 4 bases from V and 0 bases from J, with 10 bases between. The CDR3 sequence is CASSAKGPSYEQYF. Written as DNA, the CDR3 is TGTGCCAGCAGTGCCAAGGGGCCCTCCTACGAGCAGTACTTC.

The genes are TRBV4-1 and TRBJ2-1; a weak D match, TRBD1 (6 bases). V lost 5 bases and J lost 4, with 12 bases in between. The length of the CDR3 is 14 residues. Germline values: CDR1 MGHRA, CDR2 YSYEKL. CDR3 region: CASSLRTGYNEQFF. DNA for the CDR3: TGCGCCAGCAGCTTAAGAACAGGGTACAATGAGCAGTTCTTC.

V usage is TRBV5-1 and J usage is TRBJ2-7, with 10 bases identical to TRBD1. Germline CDR1 SGHRS, CDR2 YFSETQ. This CDR3 has 13 residues. Trimming removed 4 bases from V and 7 bases from J; junction bases left unmatched: 5. CDR3 nucleotide sequence: TGCGCCAGCAGCCGACAGGGGGCAGGGGAGCAGTACTTC. It is translated as CASSRQGAGEQYF.

The chain combines TRBV7-2 with TRBJ2-7; 11 bases match TRBD2. Trimming cost V 4 bases and J 3 bases; bases outside gene matches: 5. The CDR3 is 15 residues long. Germline V gene sequence: CDR1 SGHTA, CDR2 FQGNSA. The CDR3 protein is CASSSRTSGHYEQYF. CDR3 DNA sequence: TGTGCCAGCAGCTCCCGGACTAGCGGGCACTACGAGCAGTACTTC.

This clone was picked up one time. The chain recombines TRBV29-1 with TRBJ2-7; 11 nucleotides agree with TRBD2. Germline V gene lookup returns CDR1 SQVTM and CDR2 ANQGSEA. V lost 6 bases, J lost 6 bases, and 13 bases stayed unmatched. The CDR3 consists of 15 residues. The CDR3 sequence is CSVSTRLAGNAEQYF. The CDR3 coding sequence is TGCAGCGTCTCCACCCGACTAGCGGGAAACGCCGAGCAGTACTTC.

This chain joins TRBV10-3 and TRBJ1-1; the D is unclear. This CDR3 is 13 amino acids long. Germline values: CDR1 ENHRY, CDR2 SYGVKD. Deletions cut 4 bases from V and 2 bases from J, with 8 bases between. CDR3 coding DNA: TGTGCCATCAGTGTGGCCCAAAACACTGAAGCTTTCTTT. Protein sequence: CAISVAQNTEAFF.

The J gene is TRBJ1-2, the V gene TRBV29-1; D possibly corresponds to TRBD1 (5 bases). The V gene lost 4 bases and the J gene lost 6 bases, with 9 bases spanning the gap. CDR3 length: 11 residues. Germline-derived CDR1 and CDR2 are SQVTM and ANQGSEA. The DNA for the CDR3 is TGCAGCGTTGTGGTGGGGCATGGCTACACCTTC. Residues: CSVVVGHGYTF.